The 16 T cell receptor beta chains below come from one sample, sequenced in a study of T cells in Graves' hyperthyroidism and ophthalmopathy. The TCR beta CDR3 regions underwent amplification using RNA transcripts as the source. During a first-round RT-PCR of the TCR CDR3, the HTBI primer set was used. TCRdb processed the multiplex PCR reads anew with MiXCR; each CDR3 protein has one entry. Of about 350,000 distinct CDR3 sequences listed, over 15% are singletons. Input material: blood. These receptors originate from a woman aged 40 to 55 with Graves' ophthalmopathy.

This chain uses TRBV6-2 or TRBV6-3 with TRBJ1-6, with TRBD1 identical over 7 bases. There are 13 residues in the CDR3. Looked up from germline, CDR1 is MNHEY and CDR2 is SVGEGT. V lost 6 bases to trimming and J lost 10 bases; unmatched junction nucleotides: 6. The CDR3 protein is CASRDRENSPLHF. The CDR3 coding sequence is TGTGCCAGCAGAGACAGGGAAAACTCACCCCTCCACTTT.

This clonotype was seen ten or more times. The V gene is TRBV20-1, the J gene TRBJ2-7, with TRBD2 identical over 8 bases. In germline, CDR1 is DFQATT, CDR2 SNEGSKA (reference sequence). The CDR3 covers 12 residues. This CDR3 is CSAGTSTFEQYF. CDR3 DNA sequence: TGCAGCGCCGGGACTAGTACCTTTGAGCAGTACTTC.

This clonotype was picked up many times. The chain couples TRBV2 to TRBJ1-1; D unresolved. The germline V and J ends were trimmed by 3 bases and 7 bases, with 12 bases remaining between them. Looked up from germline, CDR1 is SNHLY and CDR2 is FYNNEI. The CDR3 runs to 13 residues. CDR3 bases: TGTGCCAGCAGTGATGAGGGTGGAGGTGAAGCTTTCTTT. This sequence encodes CASSDEGGGEAFF.

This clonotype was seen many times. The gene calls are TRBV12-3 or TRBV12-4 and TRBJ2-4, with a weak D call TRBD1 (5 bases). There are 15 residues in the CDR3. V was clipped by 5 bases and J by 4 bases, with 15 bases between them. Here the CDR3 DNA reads TGTGCCAGCAGTCGGACACTTTCAGGAAAAAACATTCAGTACTTC. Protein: CASSRTLSGKNIQYF.

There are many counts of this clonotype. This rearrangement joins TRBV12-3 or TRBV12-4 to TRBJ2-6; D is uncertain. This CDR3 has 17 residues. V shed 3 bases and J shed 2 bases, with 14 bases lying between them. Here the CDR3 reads CASSLFKAVAGANVLTF. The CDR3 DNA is TGTGCCAGCAGTTTGTTTAAGGCGGTAGCTGGGGCCAACGTCCTGACTTTC.

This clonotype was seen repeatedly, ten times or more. In DNA, the CDR3 is TGTGCCAGCAGCTCAGATCCGGGGCCTATGGGGGGCTACACCTTC. The encoded protein is CASSSDPGPMGGYTF. V and J are TRBV6-1 and TRBJ1-2, with D possibly matching TRBD1 (5 bases). Germline lookup yields CDR1 MNHNS and CDR2 SASEGT. V gave up 6 bases and J gave up 8 bases, with 22 bases separating them. CDR3 length: 15 residues.

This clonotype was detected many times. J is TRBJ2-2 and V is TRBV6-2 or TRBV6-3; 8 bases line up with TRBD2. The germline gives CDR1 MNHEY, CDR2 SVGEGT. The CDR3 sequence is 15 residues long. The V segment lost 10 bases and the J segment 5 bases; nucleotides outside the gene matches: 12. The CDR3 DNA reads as TGTGCCACCAGAAAAATAGCGGGAAGGACCGGGGAGCTGTTTTTT. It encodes CATRKIAGRTGELFF.

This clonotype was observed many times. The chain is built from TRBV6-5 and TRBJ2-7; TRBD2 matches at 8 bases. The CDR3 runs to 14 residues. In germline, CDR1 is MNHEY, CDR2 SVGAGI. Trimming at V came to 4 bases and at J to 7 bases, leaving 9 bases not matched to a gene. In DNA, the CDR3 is TGTGCCAGCAGTTTGGTCGGGAGGGCGAGGGAGCAGTACTTC. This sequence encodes CASSLVGRAREQYF.

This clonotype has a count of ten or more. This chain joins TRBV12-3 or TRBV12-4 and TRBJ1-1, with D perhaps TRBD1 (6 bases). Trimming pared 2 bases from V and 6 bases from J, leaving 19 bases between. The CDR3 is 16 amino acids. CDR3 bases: TGTGCCAGCAGTTTATCCAGGGGTAATTTCATGGCTGAAGCTTTCTTT. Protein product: CASSLSRGNFMAEAFF.

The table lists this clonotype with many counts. CDR3 loop: CASSLSGTGPYEQYF. The CDR3 bases are TGTGCCAGCAGCTTATCCGGGACAGGGCCCTACGAGCAGTACTTC. The V and J genes are TRBV7-9 and TRBJ2-7; 9 bases line up with TRBD1. The CDR3 spans 15 residues. V lost 2 bases to trimming and J lost 2 bases; unmatched junction nucleotides: 4. The germline CDR1 and CDR2 sequences are SEHNR and FQNEAQ (reference sequence). Full variable domain (outside the CDR3, taken from reference TRBV7-9 and TRBJ2-7): DTGVSQNPRHKITKRGQNVTFRCDPISEHNRLYWYRQTLGQGPEFLTYFQNEAQLEKSRLLSDRFSAERPKGSFSTLEIQRTEQGDSAMYLCASSLSGTGPYEQYFGPGTRLTVT.

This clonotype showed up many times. The chain's CDR3 is CATRSDYTGELFF. The CDR3 DNA reads TGTGCCACGCGTTCAGACTACACCGGGGAGCTGTTTTTT. The rearrangement links TRBV27 to TRBJ2-2; D is undetermined. The CDR3 is 13 residues long. Trimming took off 10 bases at V and 3 bases at J, with 12 bases between the two ends. Germline V gene data show CDR1 as MNHEY and CDR2 as SMNVEV (reference sequence).

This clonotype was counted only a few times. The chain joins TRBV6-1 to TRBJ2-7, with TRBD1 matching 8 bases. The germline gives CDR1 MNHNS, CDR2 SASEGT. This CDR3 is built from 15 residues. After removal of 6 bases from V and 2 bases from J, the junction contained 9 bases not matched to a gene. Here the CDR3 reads CASSARTGFPYEQYF. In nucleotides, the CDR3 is TGTGCCAGCAGCGCCCGGACAGGGTTCCCCTACGAGCAGTACTTC.

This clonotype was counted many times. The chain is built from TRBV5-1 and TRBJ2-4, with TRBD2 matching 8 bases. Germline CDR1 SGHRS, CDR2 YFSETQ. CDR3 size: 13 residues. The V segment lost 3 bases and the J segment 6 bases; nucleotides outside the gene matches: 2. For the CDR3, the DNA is TGCGCCAGCAGCTCGGGAGGGGGAAACATTCAGTACTTC. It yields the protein CASSSGGGNIQYF.

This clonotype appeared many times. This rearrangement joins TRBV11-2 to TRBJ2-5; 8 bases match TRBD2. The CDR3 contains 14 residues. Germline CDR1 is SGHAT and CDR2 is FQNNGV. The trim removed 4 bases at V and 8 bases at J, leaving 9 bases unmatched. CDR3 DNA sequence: TGTGCCAGCAGCTCCCAGACTAGCGAAAGAACCCAGTACTTC. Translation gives CASSSQTSERTQYF.

The CDR3 loop is CASSPMDSWEVGFF. In DNA form, the CDR3 reads TGTGCCAGCAGCCCCATGGACAGTTGGGAAGTGGGTTTCTTT. This rearrangement joins TRBV6-2 or TRBV6-3 to TRBJ1-1; tentative D call: TRBD1 (6 bases). CDR1 and CDR2 from the germline V gene are MNHEY and SVGEGT. V was pared by 6 bases and J by 13 bases, with 24 bases between. The length of the CDR3 is 14 residues.

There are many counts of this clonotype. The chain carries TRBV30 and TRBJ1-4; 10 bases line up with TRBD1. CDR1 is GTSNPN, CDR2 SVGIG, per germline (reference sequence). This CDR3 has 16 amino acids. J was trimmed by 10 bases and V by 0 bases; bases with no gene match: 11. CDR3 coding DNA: TGTGCCTGGAGTGTACGAGGGGGGACAGGGGTCGGAAAACTGTTTTTT. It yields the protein CAWSVRGGTGVGKLFF.